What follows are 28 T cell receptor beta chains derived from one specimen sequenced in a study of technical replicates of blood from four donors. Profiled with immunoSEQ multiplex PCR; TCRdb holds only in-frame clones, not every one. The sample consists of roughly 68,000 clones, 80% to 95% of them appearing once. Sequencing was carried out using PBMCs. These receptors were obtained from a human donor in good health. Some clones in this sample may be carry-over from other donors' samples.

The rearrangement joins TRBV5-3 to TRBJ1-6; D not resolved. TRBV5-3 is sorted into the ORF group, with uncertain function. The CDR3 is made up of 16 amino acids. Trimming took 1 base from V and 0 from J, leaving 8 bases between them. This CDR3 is CARSLNPSSYNSPLHF. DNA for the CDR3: TGTGCCAGAAGCTTGAACCCGAGCTCCTATAATTCACCCCTCCACTTT.

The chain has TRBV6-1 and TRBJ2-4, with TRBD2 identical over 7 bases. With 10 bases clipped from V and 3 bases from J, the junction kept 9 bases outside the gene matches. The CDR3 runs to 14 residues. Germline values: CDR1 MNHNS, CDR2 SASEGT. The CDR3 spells CAIGGGGDKNIQYF. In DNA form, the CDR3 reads TGTGCCATCGGTGGGGGGGGAGACAAAAACATTCAGTACTTC.

The CDR3 nucleotides read TGCGCCAGCAGCCTCCGAGAAGGGGGCCGATCCATTAGTGTCACTGAAGCTTTCTTT. This encodes CASSLREGGRSISVTEAFF. The genes are TRBV4-1 and TRBJ1-1, with 7 bases identical to TRBD1. Germline CDR1 is MGHRA and CDR2 is YSYEKL. After removal of 4 bases from V and 4 bases from J, the junction contained 21 bases not matched to a gene. The CDR3 totals 19 residues.

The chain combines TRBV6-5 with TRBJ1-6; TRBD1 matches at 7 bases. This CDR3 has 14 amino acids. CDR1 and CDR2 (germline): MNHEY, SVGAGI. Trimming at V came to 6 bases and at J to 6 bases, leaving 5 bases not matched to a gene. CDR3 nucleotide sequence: TGTGCCAGCAGACAGGGGATAGGTAATTCACCCCTCCACTTT. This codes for CASRQGIGNSPLHF.

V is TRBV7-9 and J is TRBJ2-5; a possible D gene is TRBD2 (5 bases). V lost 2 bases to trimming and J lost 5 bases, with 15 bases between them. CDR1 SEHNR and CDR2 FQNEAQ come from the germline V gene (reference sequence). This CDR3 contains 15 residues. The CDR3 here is CASSLIGVRSETQYF. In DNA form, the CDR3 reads TGTGCCAGCAGCTTAATCGGGGTCAGGTCGGAGACCCAGTACTTC.

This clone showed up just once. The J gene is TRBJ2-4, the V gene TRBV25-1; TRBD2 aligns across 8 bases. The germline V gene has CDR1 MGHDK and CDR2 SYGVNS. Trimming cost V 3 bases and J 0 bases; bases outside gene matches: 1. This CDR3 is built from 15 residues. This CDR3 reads CASSELAGAKNIQYF. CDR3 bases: TGTGCCAGCAGTGAGCTAGCGGGAGCCAAAAACATTCAGTACTTC.

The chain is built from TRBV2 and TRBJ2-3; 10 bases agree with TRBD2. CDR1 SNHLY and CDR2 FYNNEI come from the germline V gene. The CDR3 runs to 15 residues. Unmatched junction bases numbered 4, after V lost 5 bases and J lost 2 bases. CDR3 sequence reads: CASSRSGGYTDTQYF. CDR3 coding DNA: TGTGCCAGCAGTCGTAGCGGGGGGTACACAGATACGCAGTATTTT.

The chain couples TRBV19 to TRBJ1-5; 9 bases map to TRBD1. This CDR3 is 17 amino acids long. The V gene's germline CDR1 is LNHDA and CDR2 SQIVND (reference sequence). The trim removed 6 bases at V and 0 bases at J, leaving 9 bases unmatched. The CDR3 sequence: CASREGQGRYSNQPQHF. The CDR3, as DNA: TGTGCCAGTAGAGAGGGACAGGGCCGGTATAGCAATCAGCCCCAGCATTTT.

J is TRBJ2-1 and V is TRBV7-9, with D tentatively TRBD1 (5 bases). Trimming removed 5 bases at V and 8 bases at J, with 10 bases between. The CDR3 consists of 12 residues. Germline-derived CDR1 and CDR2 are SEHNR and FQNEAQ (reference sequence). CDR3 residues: CASSLRVDEQFF. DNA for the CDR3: TGTGCCAGCAGCCTCAGGGTTGATGAGCAGTTCTTC.

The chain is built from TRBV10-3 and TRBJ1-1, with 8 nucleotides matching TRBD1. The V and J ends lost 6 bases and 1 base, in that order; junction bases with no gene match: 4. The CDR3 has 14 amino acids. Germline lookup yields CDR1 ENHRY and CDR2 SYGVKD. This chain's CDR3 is CAISPGQENTEAFF. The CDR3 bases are TGTGCCATCAGCCCGGGACAGGAGAACACTGAAGCTTTCTTT.

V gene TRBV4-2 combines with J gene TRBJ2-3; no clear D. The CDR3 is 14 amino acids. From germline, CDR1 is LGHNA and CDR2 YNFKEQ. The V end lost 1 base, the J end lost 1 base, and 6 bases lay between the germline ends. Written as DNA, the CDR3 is TGTGCCAGCAGCCAAGTAGAACGCACAGATACGCAGTATTTT. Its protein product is CASSQVERTDTQYF.

Here the CDR3 DNA reads TGCGCCAGCAGCTGGATAGCGGGGGGCCACAATGAGCAGTTCTTC. It is translated as CASSWIAGGHNEQFF. The chain links TRBV5-1 to TRBJ2-1; 10 nucleotides line up with TRBD2. The CDR3 sequence is 15 residues long. V lost 3 bases and J lost 5; bases outside the gene matches: 5. The germline V gene encodes CDR1 SGHRS and CDR2 YFSETQ. The full variable domain, its missing parts supplied by reference TRBV5-1 and TRBJ2-1, is KAGVTQTPRYLIKTRGQQVTLSCSPISGHRSVSWYQQTPGQGLQFLFEYFSETQRNKGNFPGRFSGRQFSNSRSEMNVSTLELGDSALYLCASSWIAGGHNEQFFGPGTRLTVL.

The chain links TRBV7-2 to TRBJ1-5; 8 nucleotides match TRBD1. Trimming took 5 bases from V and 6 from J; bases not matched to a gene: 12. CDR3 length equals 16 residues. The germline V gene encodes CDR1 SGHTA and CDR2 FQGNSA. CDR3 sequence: CASSEQGQGMAQPQHF. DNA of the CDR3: TGTGCCAGCAGCGAACAAGGACAGGGCATGGCTCAGCCCCAGCATTTT.

The CDR3 DNA reads TGTGCCAGCAGCCCAGGACAGGGAGGGCTGTTTTTT. This gives the protein CASSPGQGGLFF. The genes are TRBV14 and TRBJ2-2; 8 positions match TRBD1. This CDR3 is built from 12 residues. Germline V gene sequence: CDR1 SGHDN, CDR2 FVKESK. V trimming: 4 bases; J trimming: 13 bases; junction bases outside the gene matches: 5.

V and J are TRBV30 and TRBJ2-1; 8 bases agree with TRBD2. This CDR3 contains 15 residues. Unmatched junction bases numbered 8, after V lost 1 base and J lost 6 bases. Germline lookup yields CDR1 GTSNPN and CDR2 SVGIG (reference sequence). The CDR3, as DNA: TGTGCCTGGAGTGCGGCGGGAGGAAGCGGCAATGAGCAGTTCTTC. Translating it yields CAWSAAGGSGNEQFF. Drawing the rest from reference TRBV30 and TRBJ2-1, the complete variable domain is SQTIHQWPATLVQPVGSPLSLECTVEGTSNPNLYWYRQAAGRGLQLLFYSVGIGQISSEVPQNLSASRPQDRQFILSSKKLLLSDSGFYLCAWSAAGGSGNEQFFGPGTRLTVL.

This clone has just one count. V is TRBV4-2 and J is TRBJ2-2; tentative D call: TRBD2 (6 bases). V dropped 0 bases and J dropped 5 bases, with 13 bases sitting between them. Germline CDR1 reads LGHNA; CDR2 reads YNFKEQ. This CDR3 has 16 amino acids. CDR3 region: CASSQDEGGVTGELFF. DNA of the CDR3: TGTGCCAGCAGCCAAGATGAAGGAGGGGTTACCGGGGAGCTGTTTTTT.

The CDR3 DNA reads as TGTGCCAGCAGTCCCCTGACAGGAACTGAAGCTTTCTTT. Protein sequence: CASSPLTGTEAFF. The chain combines TRBV27 with TRBJ1-1; a weak D match, TRBD1 (6 bases). The CDR3 runs 13 residues. Germline values: CDR1 MNHEY, CDR2 SMNVEV (reference sequence). V lost 5 bases and J lost 5, with 12 bases in between.

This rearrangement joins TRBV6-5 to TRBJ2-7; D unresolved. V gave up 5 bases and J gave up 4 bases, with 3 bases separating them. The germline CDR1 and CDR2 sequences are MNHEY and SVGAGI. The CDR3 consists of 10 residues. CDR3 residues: CASSPYEQYF. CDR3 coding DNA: TGTGCCAGCAGTCCGTACGAGCAGTACTTC.

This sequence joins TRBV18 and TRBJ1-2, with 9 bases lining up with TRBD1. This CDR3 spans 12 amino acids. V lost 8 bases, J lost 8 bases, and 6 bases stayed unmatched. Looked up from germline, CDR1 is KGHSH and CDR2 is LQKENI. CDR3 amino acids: CASTDDRGGYTF. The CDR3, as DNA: TGTGCCAGCACAGACGACAGGGGGGGCTACACCTTC. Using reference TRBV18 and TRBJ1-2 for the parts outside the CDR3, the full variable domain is NAGVMQNPRHLVRRRGQEARLRCSPMKGHSHVYWYRQLPEEGLKFMVYLQKENIIDESGMPKERFSAEFPKEGPSILRIQQVVRGDSAAYFCASTDDRGGYTFGSGTRLTVV.

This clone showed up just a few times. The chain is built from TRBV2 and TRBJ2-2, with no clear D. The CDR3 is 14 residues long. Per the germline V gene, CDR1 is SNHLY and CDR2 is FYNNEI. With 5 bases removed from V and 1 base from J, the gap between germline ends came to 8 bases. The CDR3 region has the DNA TGTGCCAGCAGTAAGAGACAGAACACCGGGGAGCTGTTTTTT. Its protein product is CASSKRQNTGELFF.

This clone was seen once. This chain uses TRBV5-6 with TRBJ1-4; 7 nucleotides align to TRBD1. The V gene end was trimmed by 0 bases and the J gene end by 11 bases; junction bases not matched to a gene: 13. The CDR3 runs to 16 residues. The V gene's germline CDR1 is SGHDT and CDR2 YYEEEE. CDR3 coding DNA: TGTGCCAGCAGCTTGGCAGACAGGGCGCCCCTCAGCAAACTGTTTTTT. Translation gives CASSLADRAPLSKLFF. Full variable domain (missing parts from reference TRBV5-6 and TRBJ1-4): DAGVTQSPTHLIKTRGQQVTLRCSPKSGHDTVSWYQQALGQGPQFIFQYYEEEERQRGNFPDRFSGHQFPNYSSELNVNALLLGDSALYLCASSLADRAPLSKLFFGSGTQLSVL.

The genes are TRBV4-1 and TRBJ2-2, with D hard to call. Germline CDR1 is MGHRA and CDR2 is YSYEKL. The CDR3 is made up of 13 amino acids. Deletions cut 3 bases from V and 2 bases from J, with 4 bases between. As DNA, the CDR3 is TGCGCCAGCAGCCAGTCAAACACCGGGGAGCTGTTTTTT. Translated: CASSQSNTGELFF.

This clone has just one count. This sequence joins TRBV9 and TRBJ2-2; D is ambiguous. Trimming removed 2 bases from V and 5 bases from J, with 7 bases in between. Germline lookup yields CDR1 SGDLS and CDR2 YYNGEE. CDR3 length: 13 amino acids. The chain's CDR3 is CASSVRGTGELFF. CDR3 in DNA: TGTGCCAGCAGCGTTCGCGGTACCGGGGAGCTGTTTTTT. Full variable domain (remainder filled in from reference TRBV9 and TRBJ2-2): DSGVTQTPKHLITATGQRVTLRCSPRSGDLSVYWYQQSLDQGLQFLIQYYNGEERAKGNILERFSAQQFPDLHSELNLSSLELGDSALYFCASSVRGTGELFFGEGSRLTVL.

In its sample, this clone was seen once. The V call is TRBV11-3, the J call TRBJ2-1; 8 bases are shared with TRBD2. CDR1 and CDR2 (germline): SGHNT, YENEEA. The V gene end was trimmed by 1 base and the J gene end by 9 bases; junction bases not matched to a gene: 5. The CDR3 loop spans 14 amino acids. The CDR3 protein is CASSLVSGVGEQFF. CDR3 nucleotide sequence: TGTGCCAGCAGCTTAGTTAGCGGGGTGGGTGAGCAGTTCTTC.

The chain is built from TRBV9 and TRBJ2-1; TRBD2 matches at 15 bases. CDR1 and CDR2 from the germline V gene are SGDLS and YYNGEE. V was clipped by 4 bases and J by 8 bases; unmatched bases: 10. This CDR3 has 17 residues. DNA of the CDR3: TGTGCCAGCAGCTTGGGACTAGCGGGAGGAACCGAAGATGAGCAGTTCTTC. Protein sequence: CASSLGLAGGTEDEQFF.

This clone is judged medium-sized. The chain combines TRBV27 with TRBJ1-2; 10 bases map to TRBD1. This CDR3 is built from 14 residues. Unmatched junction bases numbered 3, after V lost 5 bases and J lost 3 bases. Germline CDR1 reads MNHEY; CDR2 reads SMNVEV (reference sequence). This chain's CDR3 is CASSRDRGDYGYTF. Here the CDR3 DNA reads TGTGCCAGCAGTAGGGACAGGGGAGACTATGGCTACACCTTC.

This CDR3 is CASSVLTSGSSYNEQFF. CDR3 DNA sequence: TGTGCCAGCAGCGTCCTGACTAGCGGGAGTTCCTACAATGAGCAGTTCTTC. The chain has TRBV9 and TRBJ2-1; TRBD2 agrees at 12 bases. There are 17 residues in the CDR3. Per the germline V gene, CDR1 is SGDLS and CDR2 is YYNGEE. The V gene end was trimmed by 2 bases and the J gene end by 1 base; junction bases not matched to a gene: 4.

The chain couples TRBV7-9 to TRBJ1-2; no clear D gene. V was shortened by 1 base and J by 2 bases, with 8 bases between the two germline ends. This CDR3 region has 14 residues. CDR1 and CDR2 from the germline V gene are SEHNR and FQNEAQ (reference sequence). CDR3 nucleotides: TGTGCCAGCAGCTTAGTAGAGGCAAACTATGGCTACACCTTC. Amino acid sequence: CASSLVEANYGYTF.